This passage covers 13 T cell receptor beta chains from one sample sequenced in a study of cytomegalovirus exposure and HLA in healthy donors. The PCR had 60 Vbeta and 13 Jbeta primers. Clones were sequenced by immunoSEQ multiplex PCR, and TCRdb holds only the in-frame ones, with some missing. The data contain more than 130,000 clones, roughly 80% of them singletons. The sequencing sample was made of PBMCs. The receptor source for this set is a middle-aged man in good health and CMV-seropositive.

The gene calls are TRBV2 and TRBJ2-2, with 8 bases lining up with TRBD1. CDR1 SNHLY and CDR2 FYNNEI come from the germline V gene. The CDR3 spans 15 residues. V dropped 6 bases and J dropped 4; count of bases not matched to a gene: 7. CDR3 region: CASSKQGGGTGELFF. CDR3 bases: TGTGCCAGCAGCAAACAGGGGGGAGGCACCGGGGAGCTGTTTTTT.

This clone was counted between two and nine times. The V call is TRBV12-5, the J call TRBJ2-1, with TRBD2 identical over 13 bases. V trimming: 6 bases; J trimming: 9 bases; junction bases outside the gene matches: 5. The CDR3 sequence is 14 residues long. CDR1 and CDR2 from the germline V gene are LGHNT and FRNRAP. CDR3 region: CASGTSGRAGEQFF. Written as DNA, the CDR3 is TGTGCTAGTGGCACTAGCGGGAGGGCCGGTGAGCAGTTCTTC.

The chain employs TRBV7-2 and TRBJ2-7; 12 bases agree with TRBD2. With V trimmed by 5 bases and J by 6 bases, 14 bases remained unmatched. Germline V gives CDR1 SGHTA, CDR2 FQGNSA. The CDR3 spans 17 residues. The CDR3 spells CASSRSATSGSKGEQYF. The CDR3, as DNA: TGTGCCAGCAGCCGTTCCGCGACTAGCGGGAGTAAAGGCGAGCAGTACTTC.

The chain recombines TRBV28 with TRBJ1-2; 9 nucleotides match TRBD1. This CDR3 contains 15 residues. Trimming cost V 4 bases and J 4 bases; bases outside gene matches: 7. CDR1 is MDHEN and CDR2 is SYDVKM in the germline V gene. DNA for the CDR3: TGTGCCAGCAGTTCTCCGGGACAGGGAGGCTATGGCTACACCTTC. Protein product: CASSSPGQGGYGYTF.

The rearrangement uses TRBV9 and TRBJ2-3; TRBD2 agrees at 8 bases. The germline V gene encodes CDR1 SGDLS and CDR2 YYNGEE. The ends lost 3 bases at V and 7 bases at J; junction bases unmatched: 10. The CDR3 loop spans 15 amino acids. The CDR3 nucleotides read TGTGCCAGCAGCGGACCGGGACTAGAAATGTATACGCAGTATTTT. This codes for CASSGPGLEMYTQYF.

The rearrangement links TRBV7-9 to TRBJ2-7, with 8 nucleotides matching TRBD1. From germline, CDR1 is SEHNR and CDR2 FQNEAQ (reference sequence). The CDR3 is made up of 13 amino acids. Unmatched junction bases numbered 4, after V lost 3 bases and J lost 6 bases. CDR3 DNA: TGTGCCAGCAGCTTTGGACAGGGCGGCGAGCAGTACTTC. This codes for CASSFGQGGEQYF.

The chain uses TRBV7-2 and TRBJ2-7; the D gene is possibly TRBD2 (7 bases). Germline V lookup: CDR1 SGHTA, CDR2 FQGNSA. There are 15 residues in the CDR3. The V and J ends lost 1 base and 9 bases respectively, with 19 bases between them. CDR3 sequence reads: CASSLGGGDPGGQYF. CDR3 coding DNA: TGTGCCAGCAGCTTAGGAGGGGGGGACCCCGGTGGGCAGTACTTC.

The chain joins TRBV18 to TRBJ2-5, with TRBD1 matching 10 bases. This CDR3 is 15 amino acids long. Germline values: CDR1 KGHSH, CDR2 LQKENI. Germline trimming cut 5 bases from V and 4 bases from J; bases unmatched to any gene: 7. The chain's CDR3 is CASSFGTGARETQYF. CDR3 in DNA: TGTGCCAGCTCATTCGGGACAGGGGCCAGAGAGACCCAGTACTTC.

This chain uses TRBV27 with TRBJ2-3; 10 nucleotides align to TRBD2. The V and J ends lost 8 bases and 1 base, in that order; junction bases with no gene match: 6. The germline CDR1 and CDR2 sequences are MNHEY and SMNVEV (reference sequence). This CDR3 contains 15 residues. Written as DNA, the CDR3 is TGTGCCAGCCCACCCGGGACTAGCGGCACAGATACGCAGTATTTT. Its translation is CASPPGTSGTDTQYF.

The V gene is TRBV19, the J gene TRBJ2-5; TRBD2 matches 8 bases. This CDR3 spans 14 amino acids. V gave up 6 bases and J gave up 2 bases; unmatched junction bases: 5. The germline V gene encodes CDR1 LNHDA and CDR2 SQIVND (reference sequence). CDR3 loop: CASRPGLVQETQYF. CDR3 bases: TGTGCCAGTAGACCGGGACTAGTGCAAGAGACCCAGTACTTC.

The V gene is TRBV6-4, the J gene TRBJ2-1; 10 bases agree with TRBD2. V was clipped by 3 bases and J by 9 bases; unmatched bases: 8. The CDR3 extends over 15 amino acids. CDR1 is MRHNA and CDR2 is SNTAGT in the germline V gene. DNA of the CDR3: TGTGCCAGCAGTGATAGAGCGGGAGGGGTTCGTGAGCAGTTCTTC. This sequence encodes CASSDRAGGVREQFF.

The chain combines TRBV6-5 with TRBJ2-5; no clear D. The V end lost 2 bases, the J end lost 2 bases, and 9 bases lay between the germline ends. Germline V gives CDR1 MNHEY, CDR2 SVGAGI. This CDR3 is 14 amino acids long. The CDR3 protein is CASSYGPIQETQYF. In DNA, the CDR3 is TGTGCCAGCAGTTACGGCCCAATTCAAGAGACCCAGTACTTC.

This chain uses TRBV11-2 with TRBJ2-5; D may be TRBD1 (6 bases). V was cut by 5 bases and J by 4 bases, with 17 bases left in between. Germline V gene data show CDR1 as SGHAT and CDR2 as FQNNGV. The CDR3 runs 15 residues. CDR3 region: CASSAQGIFTETQYF. Written as DNA, the CDR3 is TGTGCCAGCAGCGCACAGGGAATATTCACAGAGACCCAGTACTTC.